This T cell receptor beta chain was recorded in a study of cytomegalovirus exposure and HLA in healthy donors (dated by TCRdb to between 2016 and 2019). Study-level background: An earlier analysis of some 620 of the donors reported approximately 300 Gb of sequence data and some 110 million unique TCR beta sequences obtained from approximately 180 million T cells. An early release covering just under 650 HLA-typed donors comprised around 300 gigabases of sequencing data and approximately 85 million unique TCR sequences. Among the roughly 380 genotyped donors, under 90% belonged to the genetic ancestry cluster associated with self-reported Caucasian donors. The study aimed to test whether cataloging public T cell receptors could reveal signatures of past pathogen exposure. The study used immunosequencing to profile the T cell repertoires of approximately 640 subjects and linked those repertoires to cytomegalovirus serostatus. Besides the first cohort of hundreds of subjects, a separate validation cohort made up of some 110 different subjects was used. To predict cytomegalovirus infection status, the study combined high-throughput TCR immunosequencing, statistical association of individual TCRs with disease status, and machine learning. In a later analysis, previously published TCR beta repertoires from some 640 donors were re-analyzed and high-resolution HLA genotyping was added so that TCR occurrence patterns could be studied. In the later analysis, no new phenotypic data were used to find candidate immune exposures; instead, reliance was placed on TCR beta sequences and their occurrence across donors. In an earlier analysis of more than 550 of the donors, high-throughput TCR beta sequencing was used to judge whether each TCR beta V gene segment behaved as functional or pseudogenic. Donor age, sex, ethnicity and CMV serostatus were collected together with the repertoire data. Genome-wide SNP genotypes for about three fifths of the roughly 670 donors were used in a later genetic analysis, which treated that subset as a discovery cohort. Every repertoire in the discovery cohort had been generated on one and the same sequencing platform. Class I and class II HLA loci were covered by the typing at four-digit resolution. Typing coverage differed by locus: A, B, C, DRB1 and DQB1 were typed in roughly 629-630 donors, DQA1 in 522, DPA1 in 600 to 610, and DPB1 in approximately 450. Several DR-DQ haplotypes were handled as single units for association and clustering, since linkage in the cohort was strong. Across around 400 genotyped donors of the cohort, an average of approximately 220,000 unique TCR beta nucleotide sequences per donor were sequenced, and roughly 18% of those sequences were non-productive.

The CDR3 has 14 amino acids, counting the end cysteine and phenylalanine. Only the CDR3 DNA is retained, 42 bases long and in frame from the first base. CDR1 and CDR2, looked up from the germline V gene, are MNHEY and SVGAGI. Here V drops 6 bases and J drops 2 bases, and the junction holds 5 bases not matched to any gene. Library construction relied on the immunoSEQ multiplex PCR assay. For the multiplex PCR, a mixture combining 60 forward primers for TCR Vbeta segments and 13 reverse primers for TCR Jbeta segments was used. A multiplex PCR assay on genomic DNA amplified the CDR3 region of rearranged TCR beta genes. On the Illumina HiSeq System, the amplified TCR beta libraries were sequenced as 87-base-pair reads. In the paper's pipeline: Across the 670 or so repertoires, a later analysis counted tens of millions of unique TCR beta chains, approximately 10 million of which were shared by at least two donors. Raw reads were error-corrected and collapsed into unique sequences with a nearest-neighbor algorithm that merged closely related sequences to remove PCR and sequencing errors. V, D and J gene segments were assigned by aligning CDR3 sequences to IMGT reference sequences. For a sequence to be retained, a match of at least six nucleotides was required to both a V gene segment and a J gene segment. Rearrangements were called productive when the CDR3 lacked stop codons and stayed in frame with V and J; all others were non-productive. Following IMGT convention, CDR3 was defined as the stretch from the second conserved V-encoded cysteine up to the conserved J-encoded phenylalanine. The earlier analysis of some 580 of the donors excluded any sequence lacking an unambiguous match to a single V gene segment. An earlier analysis of over 450 of the donors classified V segments as functional when productive rearrangements were above 56.7% and as segregating when the standard deviation between donors was above 5%. A statistical classification framework was developed to diagnose cytomegalovirus status using the catalog of TCR beta chain sequences. V and J gene assignment, in a later analysis, came from comparing TCR nucleotide sequences with IMGT/GENE-DB human TR gene sequences. The TCRdist pipeline was used in a later analysis to assign CDR3 sequences and most-parsimonious VDJ recombination scenarios. A later analysis defined each TCR beta chain by its CDR3 amino acid sequence plus V-gene family, and excluded reads lacking a unique V-gene family. In a later analysis, approximately 640 highly shared, low-generation-probability nucleotide sequences were removed to address suspected cross-contamination and a sequencing artifact. In a later analysis, a clonal expansion index for each public chain was calculated from normalized within-repertoire ranks of inferred template counts. In a later analysis, generation probabilities were computed with a VDJ recombination model fitted to out-of-frame rearrangements, and the resulting probabilities were checked against IGoR. In a later analysis, TCR-TCR, TCR-HLA and TCR-CMV co-occurrence was scored with hypergeometric tests, and a repertoire-size bias correction was applied to TCR pairs. False discovery rates were estimated in a later analysis by permuting HLA or CMV assignments 20 times. In a later analysis, co-occurring TCRs were grouped using DBSCAN, with TCRdist sequence similarity added in when clustering inside HLA-allele-positive subsets. Repertoires with fewer than 30,000 or more than 120,000 public chains were left out of co-occurrence clustering, as were five repertoires with anomalous nucleotide sharing. The clones in this table, taken by TCRdb from immuneACCESS, are in-frame only. Not every clone is retained; where verified, under half of the shortfall comes from an unresolved V gene, and the cause of the rest is unknown. For V, J and clone size, that table is used; D and trimming come from the DNA. This sample holds under 150,000 clones; 60% to 80% were observed only once. Of the sample, around 7% is held by the ten largest clones.

What the work shows at the level of the full study, not this receptor alone: Linkage disequilibrium might explain the correlated functional status among segregating V segments, but an unknown experimental factor could not be excluded. Some IMGT-functional V segments, including TRBV6-2 and TRBV6-3, could not be told apart with the 87-base-pair reads, so those segments were excluded. According to a later genetic analysis, donors in an Asian-associated ancestry cluster had fewer N-insertions in productive TCRs than the approximately 650-donor mean. Across donors, most TCR sequences were observed very rarely, whereas some public TCRs were present in many individuals. The sequencing pipeline was judged likely to have produced a cluster of highly shared sequence variants as a technical artifact. The classifier was reported to diagnose cytomegalovirus status with high specificity and sensitivity in both the original cohort and the validation cohort. The cohort was sequenced for TCR beta chains only, and without alpha or paired-chain data the features that could be detected were limited. In a later analysis, the rate of TCR association differed among HLA loci, with DRB1 alleles having the most associated TCRs and HLA-C alleles having the fewest. CMV serostatus was the only immune exposure information available for the cohort. HLA typing was unavailable for some donors at each locus, so association tests used only the typed subset. A few of the identified cytomegalovirus-associated TCR beta chains were confirmed in vitro to be specific for cytomegalovirus antigens. A total of 164 TCR beta chains were listed by the study as associated with cytomegalovirus. At a false discovery rate of 0.05, a later analysis linked about 17,000 TCR beta sequences to specific HLA alleles. A later genetic analysis associated a missense DCLRE1C variant with V-gene and J-gene trimming of TCR beta chains, and an independent cohort replicated the association. Approximately 18 rarely observed V segments, including chromosome 9 orphons, were excluded from the earlier analysis of some 590 of the donors because counts were too low. A further reported finding was that TCR beta sequences accurately predicted the HLA-A and HLA-B alleles for most subjects in the first cohort. It was suggested by the authors that the approach could potentially be generalized to other disease states and immunological phenotypes. In a later analysis, HLA-associated TCR beta chains showed more clonal expansion and lower generation probabilities than non-associated chains that were equally common. According to a later analysis, most CMV-associated TCR beta chains appeared to be HLA-restricted, and the HLA associations seemed to be driven largely by CMV exposure. Several of the top co-occurrence clusters appeared to be linked to parvovirus B19, influenza, CMV and Epstein-Barr virus, according to a later analysis. Assigning TCR associations to individual alleles was difficult when HLA alleles, especially DR and DQ, strongly co-occurred. An earlier analysis of roughly 570 of the donors showed that most TCR beta V segments appeared in productive rearrangements either about 87% or about 30% of the time, which broadly matched IMGT annotations. Sequencing depth was assumed to be roughly uniform across donors in the presence/absence analyses, though that assumption may not hold.

In total, fewer than 750 healthy bone marrow donors made up the cohort. At the time of sampling, all cohort members were nominally healthy, though unrecorded immune exposures were likely present. The donor was CMV seropositive and was included in the group of some 290 seropositive cohort members. A peripheral blood sample was collected from each donor, and TCR beta sequencing was performed on peripheral blood mononuclear cells. The Qiagen DNeasy Blood Extraction Kit was used to extract genomic DNA from the blood cell samples. Of note for this clone: This receptor's antigen is unknown. It has no much larger one-base neighbor in the sample; base qualities were not kept.

Recombination joined TRBV6-5 with TRBJ2-7, and TRBD1 aligns with 9 junction nucleotides. Sequences were obtained from PBMCs. The source is a woman between 35 and 50 years old in good health and CMV-seropositive. The CDR3 reads as follows: CASRPGQGTYEQYF. Read as DNA, the sequence is TGTGCCAGCAGGCCGGGACAGGGTACCTACGAGCAGTACTTC.